This T cell receptor beta chain was obtained from a study of OX40 agonist ivuxolimab in advanced cancers. Study summary: Past anti-PD-1, anti-PD-L1 or anti-CTLA-4 therapy was accepted, and 40% had received some.

A single count supports this clone. The CDR3 has 14 amino acids. V lost 3 bases, J lost 3 bases, and 12 bases lay in between. Germline CDR1 reads SNHLY; CDR2 reads FYNNEI. The data were produced by immunoSEQ multiplex PCR, yet TCRdb's version contains in-frame clones alone and is incomplete. The sample records about 62,000 clones, 92% being singletons. The origin of this receptor is an adult with an advanced solid tumor such as melanoma, head and neck, liver or kidney cancer. The chain employs TRBV2 and TRBJ2-7; a weak D match, TRBD2 (5 bases). The sample consisted of CD4+ or CD8+ T cells sorted from blood, taken in a trial of the OX40 agonist ivuxolimab. The CDR3 DNA sequence: TGTGCCAGCAGTGATCTCGGGGTGTACTACGAGCAGTACTTC. Translation gives CASSDLGVYYEQYF.